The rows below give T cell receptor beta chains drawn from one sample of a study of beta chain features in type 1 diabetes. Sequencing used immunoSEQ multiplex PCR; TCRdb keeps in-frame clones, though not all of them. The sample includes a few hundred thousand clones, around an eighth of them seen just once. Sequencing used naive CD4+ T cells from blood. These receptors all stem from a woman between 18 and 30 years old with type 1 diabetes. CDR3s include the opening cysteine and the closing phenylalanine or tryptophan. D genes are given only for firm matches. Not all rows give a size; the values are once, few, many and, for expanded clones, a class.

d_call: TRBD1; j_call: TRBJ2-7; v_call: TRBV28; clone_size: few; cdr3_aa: CASTRDRVEQYF; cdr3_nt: TGTGCCAGCACTAGAGACAGGGTCGAGCAGTACTTC
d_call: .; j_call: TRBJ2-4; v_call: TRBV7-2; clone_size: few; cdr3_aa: CASSPISDIQYF; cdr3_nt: TGTGCCAGCAGCCCTATTTCGGACATTCAGTACTTC
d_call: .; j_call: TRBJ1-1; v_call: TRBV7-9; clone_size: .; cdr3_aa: CASSFTRSTEAFF; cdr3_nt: TGTGCCAGCAGCTTTACGCGGAGCACTGAAGCTTTCTTT
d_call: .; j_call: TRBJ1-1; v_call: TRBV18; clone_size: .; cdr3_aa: CASSPSTGFAEAFF; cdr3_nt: TGTGCCAGCTCACCATCAACAGGGTTCGCTGAAGCTTTCTTT
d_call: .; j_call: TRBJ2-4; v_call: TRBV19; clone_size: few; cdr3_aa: CASSSRDAGRNIQYF; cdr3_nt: TGTGCCAGTAGTTCCCGGGACGCGGGGAGAAACATTCAGTACTTC
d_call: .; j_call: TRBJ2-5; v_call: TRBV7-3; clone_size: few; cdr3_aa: CASSLTSVETQYF; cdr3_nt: TGTGCCAGCAGCTTAACCAGCGTGGAGACCCAGTACTTC
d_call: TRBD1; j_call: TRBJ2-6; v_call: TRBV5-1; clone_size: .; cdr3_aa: CASSFEGASGANVLTF; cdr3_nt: TGCGCCAGCAGCTTTGAGGGGGCCTCTGGGGCCAACGTCCTGACTTTC
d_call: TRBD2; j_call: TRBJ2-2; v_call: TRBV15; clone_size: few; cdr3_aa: CATSRDRAGGRATGELFF; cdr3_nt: TGTGCCACCAGCAGAGATCGAGCGGGAGGGCGGGCCACCGGGGAGCTGTTTTTT
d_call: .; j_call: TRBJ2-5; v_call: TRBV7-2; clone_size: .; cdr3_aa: CASSYRQAQGETQYF; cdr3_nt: TGTGCCAGCAGCTACCGACAGGCCCAAGGGGAGACCCAGTACTTC
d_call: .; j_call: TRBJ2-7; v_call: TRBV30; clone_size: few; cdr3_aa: CAWDGDNAYEQYF; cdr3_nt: TGTGCCTGGGACGGGGACAACGCCTACGAGCAGTACTTC
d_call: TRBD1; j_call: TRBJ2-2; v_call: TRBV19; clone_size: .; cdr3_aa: CASIRGTGITGELFF; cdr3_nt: TGTGCCAGTATCAGAGGGACAGGGATCACCGGGGAGCTGTTTTTT
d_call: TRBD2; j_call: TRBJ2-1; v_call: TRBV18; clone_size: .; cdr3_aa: CASSHGLAGGVDNEQFF; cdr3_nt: TGTGCCAGCTCACACGGACTAGCGGGAGGTGTGGACAATGAGCAGTTCTTC
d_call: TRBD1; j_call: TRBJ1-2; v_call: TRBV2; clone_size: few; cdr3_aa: CASSGGQGAYGYTF; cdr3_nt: TGTGCCAGCAGTGGGGGACAGGGGGCCTATGGCTACACCTTC
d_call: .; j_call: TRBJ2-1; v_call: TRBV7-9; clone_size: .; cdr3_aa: CASSLNSPTYNEQFF; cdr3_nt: TGTGCCAGCAGCTTAAACTCCCCTACCTACAATGAGCAGTTCTTC
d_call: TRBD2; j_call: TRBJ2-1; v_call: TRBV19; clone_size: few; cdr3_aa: CASSIDGYRAPGLATYGEFF; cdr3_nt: TGTGCCAGTAGTATAGACGGTTACAGGGCCCCGGGACTAGCAACCTATGGGGAGTTCTTC
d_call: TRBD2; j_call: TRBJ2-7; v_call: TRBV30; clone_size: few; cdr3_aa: CAWSVGLAGADEQYF; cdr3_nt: TGTGCCTGGAGTGTAGGCCTAGCGGGAGCCGACGAGCAGTACTTC
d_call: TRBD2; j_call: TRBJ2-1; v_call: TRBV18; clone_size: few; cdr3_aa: CASSLAGDYNEQFF; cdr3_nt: TGTGCCAGCTCCCTCGCGGGGGATTACAATGAGCAGTTCTTC
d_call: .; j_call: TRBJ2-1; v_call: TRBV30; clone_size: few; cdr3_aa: CAWSVLGTSYNEQFF; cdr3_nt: TGTGCCTGGAGTGTACTTGGGACTTCCTACAATGAGCAGTTCTTC
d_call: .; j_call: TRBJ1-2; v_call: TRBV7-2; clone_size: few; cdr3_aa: CASSLLGDYGYTF; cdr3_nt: TGTGCCAGCAGCTTATTAGGGGACTATGGCTACACCTTC
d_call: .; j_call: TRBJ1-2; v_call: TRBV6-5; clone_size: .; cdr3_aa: CASWDTGDYGYTF; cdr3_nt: TGTGCCAGTTGGGACACCGGGGACTATGGCTACACCTTC
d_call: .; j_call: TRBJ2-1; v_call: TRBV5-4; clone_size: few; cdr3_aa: CASSPGIRNEQFF; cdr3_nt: TGTGCCAGCAGCCCAGGGATCAGGAATGAGCAGTTCTTC
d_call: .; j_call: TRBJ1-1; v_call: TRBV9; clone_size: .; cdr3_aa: CASSPGHRTNTEAFF; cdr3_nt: TGTGCCAGCAGCCCGGGACACCGAACGAACACTGAAGCTTTCTTT
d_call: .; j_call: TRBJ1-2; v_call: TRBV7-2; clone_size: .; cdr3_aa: CASSFDGVSTNYGYTF; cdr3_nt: TGTGCCAGCAGTTTCGACGGAGTCTCTACTAACTATGGCTACACCTTC